Ten or more counts support the clone carrying this TCR beta chain. Its antigen is as yet unknown. These data belong to a study of identical twins. There were only healthy Caucasians among the donors. Unique molecular identifiers were in the cDNA, with template-switch universal primer binding. TCRdb fed the 5' RACE reads into MiXCR, producing one record per CDR3 protein. The top ten hold around 0.57% of the sample, which has about 460,000 distinct CDR3 sequences, around 14% seen once. V trimming: 4 bases; J trimming: 0 bases; junction bases outside the gene matches: 9. CDR1 and CDR2 (germline): SGHDT, YYEEEE. The CDR3 totals 17 residues. The study's findings and limits: Weaker excess twin sharing was seen among beta out-of-frame sequences. Alpha sequences that were out-of-frame and twin-shared showed an excess of low generation probability.

Another study also made use of these data, one on yellow fever vaccine responses in identical twins.

The chain uses TRBV5-6 and TRBJ1-5, with 8 bases identical to TRBD1. The sequenced sample consisted of CD4+ T cells sorted from blood. The TCR originated in a woman aged 18-29 years in good health. CDR3 bases: TGTGCCAGCAGCGCGCTCGGGACAGGTAATAGCAATCAGCCCCAGCATTTT. Amino acids: CASSALGTGNSNQPQHF.